This passage covers 20 T cell receptor beta chains from one sample sequenced in a study of technical replicates of blood from a handful of donors. Using immunoSEQ multiplex PCR, the repertoire was profiled, and TCRdb retains in-frame clones only, with some absent. Of 55,000 to 70,000 clones listed, approximately 83% are singletons. Source material: PBMCs. All receptors come from a human donor in good health. Some clones in this sample may be carry-over from other donors' samples.

The chain recombines TRBV11-3 with TRBJ2-5; perhaps TRBD2 as D (7 bases). The CDR3 is 18 amino acids. The V gene's germline CDR1 is SGHNT and CDR2 YENEEA. Trimming took off 5 bases at V and 2 bases at J, with 24 bases between the two ends. CDR3 sequence: CASSPLWGKGGRQETQYF. The CDR3 coding sequence is TGTGCCAGCAGCCCCCTCTGGGGAAAGGGGGGGCGTCAAGAGACCCAGTACTTC.

This sequence joins TRBV18 and TRBJ2-2; 12 nucleotides line up with TRBD2. The CDR3 is 16 residues long. J gave up 4 bases and V 3 bases, and 3 bases lay outside the gene matches. Germline CDR1 is KGHSH and CDR2 is LQKENI. CDR3 region: CASSPASGGATGELFF. CDR3 coding DNA: TGTGCCAGCTCACCCGCTAGCGGGGGGGCCACCGGGGAGCTGTTTTTT.

This clone came up once. J is TRBJ2-3 and V is TRBV2; possibly TRBD2 for D (7 bases). The CDR3 has 12 residues. V was pared by 8 bases and J by 6 bases, with 12 bases between. Germline CDR1 SNHLY, CDR2 FYNNEI. The CDR3 DNA follows: TGTGCCAGCGGGGGGGGGCGGGATACGCAGTATTTT. It codes for CASGGGRDTQYF.

V and J are TRBV18 and TRBJ1-3, with TRBD1 matching 7 bases. The ends lost 5 bases at V and 2 bases at J; junction bases unmatched: 12. CDR1 is KGHSH, CDR2 LQKENI, per germline. This CDR3 comprises 17 residues. In DNA, the CDR3 is TGTGCCAGCTCAACCACGGTCGGGACAGAGACTGGAAACACCATATATTTT. The encoded protein is CASSTTVGTETGNTIYF. The entire variable domain, with the rest obtained from reference TRBV18 and TRBJ1-3, is as follows: NAGVMQNPRHLVRRRGQEARLRCSPMKGHSHVYWYRQLPEEGLKFMVYLQKENIIDESGMPKERFSAEFPKEGPSILRIQQVVRGDSAAYFCASSTTVGTETGNTIYFGEGSWLTVV.

There are a few counts of this clone. The chain recombines TRBV9 with TRBJ1-1, with 12 bases matching TRBD1. The CDR3 is 16 residues long. V was clipped by 0 bases and J by 3 bases; unmatched bases: 3. Germline CDR1 reads SGDLS; CDR2 reads YYNGEE. The CDR3 DNA sequence: TGTGCCAGCAGCGTAGATGGGACAGGGGGCTACACTGAAGCTTTCTTT. Protein product: CASSVDGTGGYTEAFF. Complete variable domain (other parts from reference TRBV9 and TRBJ1-1): DSGVTQTPKHLITATGQRVTLRCSPRSGDLSVYWYQQSLDQGLQFLIQYYNGEERAKGNILERFSAQQFPDLHSELNLSSLELGDSALYFCASSVDGTGGYTEAFFGQGTRLTVV.

This chain uses TRBV12-5 with TRBJ2-7, with D perhaps matching TRBD1 (7 bases). Germline V gene sequence: CDR1 LGHNT, CDR2 FRNRAP. The V end was cut by 4 bases, the J end by 4 bases, with 17 bases between. The CDR3 contains 15 residues. DNA for the CDR3: TGTGCTAGTGGTTCCCCCCAGACAGGGAGGTACGAGCAGTACTTC. Its protein is CASGSPQTGRYEQYF.

The rearrangement joins TRBV25-1 to TRBJ2-2, with 9 bases fitting TRBD1. The CDR3 is 17 amino acids. V lost 0 bases to trimming and J lost 6 bases; unmatched junction nucleotides: 8. Germline CDR1 is MGHDK and CDR2 is SYGVNS. CDR3 protein: CASSEYGGTGISGELFF. CDR3 DNA sequence: TGTGCCAGCAGTGAATACGGGGGGACAGGGATTTCCGGGGAGCTGTTTTTT.

This chain links TRBV7-8 with TRBJ2-7, with 10 bases matching TRBD1. The trim removed 4 bases at V and 4 bases at J, leaving 7 bases unmatched. Germline-derived CDR1 and CDR2 are SGHVS and FQNEAQ. The CDR3 length is 15 residues. The DNA of the CDR3 is TGTGCCAGCAGCTCAGACGACAGGGGGCTATACGAGCAGTACTTC. Translated, it gives CASSSDDRGLYEQYF. Supplemented by reference TRBV7-8 and TRBJ2-7, the full variable domain reads GAGVSQSPRYKVAKRGQDVALRCDPISGHVSLFWYQQALGQGPEFLTYFQNEAQLDKSGLPSDRFFAERPEGSVSTLKIQRTQQEDSAVYLCASSSDDRGLYEQYFGPGTRLTVT.

This clone occurred a few times. CDR3 residues: CAWNPGTSVNEQFF. The CDR3 DNA reads as TGTGCCTGGAACCCCGGGACTAGTGTAAATGAGCAGTTCTTC. The chain is built from TRBV30 and TRBJ2-1, with 8 nucleotides matching TRBD2. In germline, CDR1 is GTSNPN, CDR2 SVGIG (reference sequence). Trimming at V came to 4 bases and at J to 7 bases, leaving 9 bases not matched to a gene. The CDR3 is 14 amino acids.

V is TRBV11-1 and J is TRBJ2-1; 8 bases line up with TRBD1. This CDR3 is 16 amino acids long. V shed 2 bases, J shed 2 bases, and the junction held 5 bases outside the gene matches. CDR1 is SGHAT and CDR2 is FQDESV in the germline V gene (reference sequence). CDR3 DNA sequence: TGTGCCAGCAGCTTAAAATGGGACAGGACCTACAATGAGCAGTTCTTC. Translation: CASSLKWDRTYNEQFF.

The chain carries TRBV27 and TRBJ2-5, with TRBD2 matching 7 bases. CDR1 MNHEY and CDR2 SMNVEV come from the germline V gene (reference sequence). The V segment lost 3 bases and the J segment 5 bases; nucleotides outside the gene matches: 6. The length of the CDR3 is 14 residues. CDR3 sequence reads: CASSFWGRDETQYF. The CDR3 DNA reads as TGTGCCAGCAGTTTTTGGGGGAGGGATGAGACCCAGTACTTC.

The chain is built from TRBV5-6 and TRBJ1-2; possible D gene TRBD1, 6 bases. Germline CDR1 and CDR2: SGHDT and YYEEEE. The CDR3 length is 15 residues. The ends were cut back, 0 bases at V and 5 bases at J, with 14 bases in the middle. The CDR3 here is CASSLEGLRGYGYTF. The CDR3 DNA follows: TGTGCCAGCAGCTTGGAAGGCCTGAGGGGGTATGGCTACACCTTC.

The chain couples TRBV11-2 to TRBJ1-6; 9 bases agree with TRBD1. This CDR3 is built from 18 residues. J was trimmed by 7 bases and V by 7 bases; bases with no gene match: 17. Germline V gene data show CDR1 as SGHAT and CDR2 as FQNNGV. The CDR3 spells CASIEGTGLKSWNSPLHF. The CDR3 bases are TGTGCCAGCATCGAGGGGACAGGGCTGAAGTCATGGAATTCACCCCTCCACTTT.

The V and J genes are TRBV7-2 and TRBJ2-5, with D perhaps matching TRBD2 (5 bases). The germline gives CDR1 SGHTA, CDR2 FQGNSA. V lost 4 bases and J 4 bases, leaving 7 bases between the germline ends. The CDR3 runs 12 residues. The CDR3 reads CASSSSRETQYF. The DNA of the CDR3 is TGTGCCAGCAGCTCTAGCCGAGAGACCCAGTACTTC.

The chain combines TRBV25-1 with TRBJ2-1, with TRBD2 matching 10 bases. The length of the CDR3 is 17 residues. V lost 4 bases and J lost 4; bases outside the gene matches: 10. Germline V CDR1 and CDR2: MGHDK, SYGVNS. The CDR3 DNA is TGTGCCAGCAGTGCCGTCGCCGGGACTAGCGTTTACAATGAGCAGTTCTTC. Residues: CASSAVAGTSVYNEQFF.

V usage is TRBV7-3 and J usage is TRBJ2-1; 8 nucleotides match TRBD2. The V segment lost 6 bases and the J segment 8 bases; nucleotides outside the gene matches: 9. CDR3 length: 14 amino acids. CDR1 and CDR2 from the germline V gene are SGHTA and FQGTGA. The CDR3 DNA reads TGTGCCAGCAGGTCCGGGACTAGTCCGCATGAGCAGTTCTTC. Protein sequence: CASRSGTSPHEQFF.

The gene calls are TRBV19 and TRBJ2-5; 8 nucleotides line up with TRBD1. Germline CDR1 is LNHDA and CDR2 is SQIVND (reference sequence). V gave up 4 bases and J gave up 5 bases; unmatched junction bases: 6. The CDR3 runs to 14 residues. CDR3 coding DNA: TGTGCCAGTAGTAATTCAGGGGGCAGTGAGACCCAGTACTTC. It encodes CASSNSGGSETQYF.

The V gene is TRBV7-3, the J gene TRBJ2-7; 13 bases map to TRBD2. J was trimmed by 6 bases and V by 0 bases; bases with no gene match: 8. This CDR3 spans 17 amino acids. Germline assignment: CDR1 SGHTA and CDR2 FQGTGA. The CDR3 here is CASSLTAITSGRGEQYF. The CDR3 nucleotides read TGTGCCAGCAGCTTAACTGCAATTACTAGCGGGAGGGGCGAGCAGTACTTC.

V usage is TRBV30 and J usage is TRBJ1-6; no reliable D call. Germline CDR1 reads GTSNPN; CDR2 reads SVGIG (reference sequence). The CDR3 contains 14 residues. V dropped 3 bases and J dropped 6 bases, with 12 bases sitting between them. For the CDR3, the DNA is TGTGCCTGGAGGGTCGGGGTTAGTAATTCACCCCTCCACTTT. Its translation: CAWRVGVSNSPLHF. Drawing the rest from reference TRBV30 and TRBJ1-6, the complete variable domain is SQTIHQWPATLVQPVGSPLSLECTVEGTSNPNLYWYRQAAGRGLQLLFYSVGIGQISSEVPQNLSASRPQDRQFILSSKKLLLSDSGFYLCAWRVGVSNSPLHFGNGTRLTVT.

This sequence joins TRBV7-9 and TRBJ1-3, with 7 bases aligning to TRBD1. Germline CDR1 and CDR2: SEHNR and FQNEAQ (reference sequence). V shed 4 bases, J shed 4 bases, and the junction held 7 bases outside the gene matches. This CDR3 has 15 residues. The CDR3 DNA is TGTGCCAGCAGCTCGACAGGGCTTGCCGGAAACACCATATATTTT. As protein: CASSSTGLAGNTIYF.